A selection of T cell receptor beta chains follows, all from one sample in a study of CD8 T cells in Susac syndrome. Using its own MiXCR run on the immunoSEQ multiplex PCR reads, TCRdb lists one record per CDR3 protein. This table has 160,000 or so distinct CDR3 sequences, nearly 97% appearing once. The sequenced sample was CD8+ T cells from PBMCs. These receptors were obtained from a human donor with multiple sclerosis. The CDR3 runs from the conserved cysteine through the conserved F or W. The D gene is left open where the match is weak. Clone size appears in some rows only: once, few, many, or a class for an expanded clone.

TRBV5-4,NA,NA,TRBJ2-1,CASSLGLLDEQFF,TGTGCCAGCAGCTTGGGGCTACTGGATGAGCAGTTCTTC
TRBV29-1,NA,NA,TRBJ1-1,CSVEDGAMNTEAFF,TGCAGCGTTGAAGATGGGGCTATGAACACTGAAGCTTTCTTT
TRBV9,NA,NA,TRBJ2-3,CASSVDVGTQYF,TGTGCCAGCAGCGTAGATGTCGGTACGCAGTATTTT
TRBV9,NA,once,TRBJ2-3,CASSGIDRHNTDTQYF,TGTGCCAGCAGCGGGATCGACAGGCACAACACAGATACGCAGTATTTT
TRBV6-5,TRBD2,NA,TRBJ2-1,CASSYAGTSYEQFF,TGTGCCAGCAGTTACGCCGGGACTAGCTATGAGCAGTTCTTC
TRBV10-3,NA,NA,TRBJ2-5,CAINGEDNKETQYF,TGTGCCATCAATGGGGAGGACAATAAAGAGACCCAGTACTTC
TRBV4-2,NA,NA,TRBJ2-1,CASSQSGYNEQFF,TGTGCCAGCAGCCAATCGGGGTACAATGAGCAGTTCTTC
TRBV25-1,NA,NA,TRBJ1-2,CASTGRRGADYGYTF,TGTGCCAGCACGGGCAGGCGGGGGGCGGACTATGGCTACACCTTC
TRBV27,NA,NA,TRBJ1-5,CASSLRFGQKQPQHF,TGTGCCAGCAGCCTCCGATTTGGCCAGAAACAGCCCCAGCATTTT
TRBV7-8,NA,NA,TRBJ2-1,CASSSRLLGTYNEQFF,TGTGCCAGCAGCTCAAGACTACTCGGTACTTACAATGAGCAGTTCTTC
TRBV30,NA,once,TRBJ2-2,CAWRDSSTGELFF,TGTGCCTGGAGGGACAGCTCCACCGGGGAGCTGTTTTTT
TRBV12-3/TRBV12-4,TRBD2,NA,TRBJ2-3,CASSFRTSGDTQYF,TGTGCCAGCAGTTTCCGGACTAGCGGGGATACGCAGTATTTT
TRBV27,NA,NA,TRBJ1-5,CASSNRRPSGNQPQHF,TGTGCCAGCAGTAACCGGCGCCCGAGCGGCAATCAGCCCCAGCATTTT
TRBV9,NA,NA,TRBJ1-1,CASSVVVGLPAEAFF,TGTGCCAGCAGCGTAGTGGTCGGTCTTCCCGCTGAAGCTTTCTTT
TRBV5-1,TRBD1,NA,TRBJ2-7,CASSHGTAYEQYF,TGCGCCAGCAGCCATGGGACAGCCTACGAGCAGTACTTC
TRBV7-2,NA,NA,TRBJ1-4,CASSSGNSYEKLFF,TGTGCCAGCAGCTCTGGCAACTCATATGAAAAACTGTTTTTT
TRBV4-2,NA,NA,TRBJ2-3,CASSQGLWEASTDTQYF,TGTGCCAGCAGCCAAGGGTTATGGGAGGCGTCCACAGATACGCAGTATTTT
TRBV7-9,NA,NA,TRBJ2-3,CASSSRDGASTDTQYF,TGTGCCAGCAGCTCTAGAGACGGGGCTAGCACAGATACGCAGTATTTT
TRBV13,NA,NA,TRBJ2-3,CASSSDSLLAKYF,TGTGCCAGCAGCTCAGACAGCCTCCTAGCGAAGTATTTT
TRBV20-1,TRBD2,NA,TRBJ2-5,CSARDTLAGVQETQYF,TGCAGTGCTAGAGATACCCTAGCGGGGGTTCAAGAGACCCAGTACTTC
TRBV12-3/TRBV12-4,NA,NA,TRBJ1-5,CASSPKPPSNQPQHF,TGTGCCAGCAGCCCGAAGCCTCCTAGCAATCAGCCCCAGCATTTT
TRBV12-3/TRBV12-4,NA,NA,TRBJ2-1,CASAEDEQFF,TGTGCCAGCGCGGAGGATGAGCAGTTCTTC
TRBV7-9,NA,NA,TRBJ2-2,CASSLLMAGELFF,TGTGCCAGCAGCTTACTCATGGCCGGGGAGCTGTTTTTT
TRBV30,NA,NA,TRBJ2-1,CAWISGYGNEQFF,TGTGCCTGGATCTCGGGATATGGGAATGAGCAGTTCTTC
TRBV12-3/TRBV12-4,NA,NA,TRBJ1-4,CASSPPGFNEKLFF,TGTGCCAGCAGTCCCCCAGGCTTTAATGAAAAACTGTTTTTT
TRBV5-1,NA,NA,TRBJ1-6,CASRSLGSSYNSPLHF,TGCGCCAGCAGATCACTTGGGTCCTCCTATAATTCACCCCTCCACTTT
TRBV20-1,NA,NA,TRBJ2-7,CSARTHPSGQASSYEQYF,TGCAGTGCTAGAACCCACCCCTCGGGGCAGGCCAGCTCCTACGAGCAGTACTTC
TRBV6-1,NA,NA,TRBJ1-1,CASRGNVVPAATEAFF,TGTGCCAGCAGGGGAAACGTTGTACCCGCGGCCACTGAAGCTTTCTTT
TRBV24-1,NA,NA,TRBJ2-1,CATGDGSSYNEQFF,TGTGCCACCGGGGACGGTAGCTCCTACAATGAGCAGTTCTTC
TRBV4-1,NA,NA,TRBJ2-2,CASSQVGRRSGTGELFF,TGCGCCAGCAGCCAAGTTGGCAGACGTTCGGGGACCGGGGAGCTGTTTTTT
TRBV29-1,NA,NA,TRBJ1-1,CHCPEAFF,TGCCACTGCCCAGAAGCTTTCTTT
TRBV6-4,TRBD1,NA,TRBJ2-1,CASSNRGNEQFF,TGTGCCAGCAGTAACAGGGGAAATGAGCAGTTCTTC
TRBV29-1,TRBD1,once,TRBJ2-2,CSVNWDRATGELFF,TGCAGCGTCAATTGGGACAGGGCGACCGGGGAGCTGTTTTTT
TRBV30,NA,NA,TRBJ2-3,CAWSGQPSTDTQYF,TGTGCCTGGAGTGGACAGCCGAGCACAGATACGCAGTATTTT
TRBV29-1,NA,NA,TRBJ2-7,CSVEQRTHEQYF,TGCAGCGTTGAACAACGGACCCACGAGCAGTACTTC
TRBV30,NA,NA,TRBJ1-2,CAWSVPYGGDYGYTF,TGTGCCTGGAGTGTACCTTATGGGGGCGACTATGGCTACACCTTC
TRBV5-4,NA,NA,TRBJ2-5,CASSLRADSQETQYF,TGTGCCAGCAGCTTGAGGGCCGACAGCCAAGAGACCCAGTACTTC
TRBV3-1,NA,NA,TRBJ1-2,CASSPGAGYTF,TGTGCCAGCAGCCCGGGAGCCGGCTACACCTTC
TRBV30,NA,NA,TRBJ2-7,CAWSIGRQGVEQYF,TGTGCCTGGAGTATCGGGAGGCAGGGGGTCGAGCAGTACTTC
TRBV3-1,NA,NA,TRBJ1-2,CASSKDTTENANYGYTF,TGTGCCAGCAGCAAGGACACCACGGAGAATGCTAACTATGGCTACACCTTC
TRBV12-3/TRBV12-4,NA,NA,TRBJ2-6,CASSPLGANVLTF,TGTGCCAGCAGCCCATTAGGGGCCAACGTCCTGACTTTC
TRBV7-9,NA,NA,TRBJ1-4,CASSFQGSGEKLFF,TGTGCCAGCAGCTTCCAGGGGTCCGGTGAAAAACTGTTTTTT
TRBV13,NA,NA,TRBJ1-6,CASSLGGSSYNSPLHF,TGTGCCAGCAGCTTAGGAGGGAGCTCCTATAATTCACCCCTCCACTTT
TRBV20-1,NA,NA,TRBJ2-1,CSARGHQGIGAIF,TGCAGTGCTAGAGGTCACCAGGGGATCGGCGCGATCTTC
TRBV12-3/TRBV12-4,NA,NA,TRBJ1-2,CAILSIFYTF,TGTGCCATACTTTCTATATTCTACACCTTC
TRBV5-1,TRBD1,NA,TRBJ2-3,CASSFRTGTTDTQYF,TGCGCCAGCAGCTTCCGGACAGGAACCACAGATACGCAGTATTTT
TRBV4-1,NA,once,TRBJ1-5,CASSQDWVDSNQPQHF,TGCGCCAGCAGCCAAGATTGGGTGGATAGCAATCAGCCCCAGCATTTT
TRBV7-9,NA,NA,TRBJ2-1,CASSSFGTENNEQFF,TGTGCCAGCAGCTCCTTCGGGACCGAGAACAATGAGCAGTTCTTC
TRBV30,NA,NA,TRBJ1-1,CAWSPGENTEAFF,TGTGCCTGGAGTCCAGGGGAAAACACTGAAGCTTTCTTT